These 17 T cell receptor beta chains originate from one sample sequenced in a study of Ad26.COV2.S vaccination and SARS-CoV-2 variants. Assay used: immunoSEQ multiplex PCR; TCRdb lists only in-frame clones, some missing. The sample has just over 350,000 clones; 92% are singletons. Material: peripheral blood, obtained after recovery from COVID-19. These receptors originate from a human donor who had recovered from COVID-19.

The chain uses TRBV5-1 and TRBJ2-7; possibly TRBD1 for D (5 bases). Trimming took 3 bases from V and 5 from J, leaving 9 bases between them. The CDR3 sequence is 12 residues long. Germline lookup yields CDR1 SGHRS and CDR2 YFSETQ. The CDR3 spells CASSWTSNEQYF. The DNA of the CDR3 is TGCGCCAGCAGCTGGACATCCAACGAGCAGTACTTC.

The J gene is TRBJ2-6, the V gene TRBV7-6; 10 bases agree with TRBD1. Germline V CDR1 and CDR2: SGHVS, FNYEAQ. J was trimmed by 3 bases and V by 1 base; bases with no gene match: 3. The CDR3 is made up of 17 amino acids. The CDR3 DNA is TGTGCCAGCAGCTTAGGGACAGGGGGTGGTGGGGCCAACGTCCTGACTTTC. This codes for CASSLGTGGGGANVLTF.

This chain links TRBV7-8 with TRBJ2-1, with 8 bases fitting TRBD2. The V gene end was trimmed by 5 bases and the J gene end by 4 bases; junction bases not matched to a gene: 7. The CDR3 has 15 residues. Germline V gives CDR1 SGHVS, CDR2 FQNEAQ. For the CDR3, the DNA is TGTGCCAGCAGCCTCTCGCGGGGGGCTTACAATGAGCAGTTCTTC. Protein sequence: CASSLSRGAYNEQFF.

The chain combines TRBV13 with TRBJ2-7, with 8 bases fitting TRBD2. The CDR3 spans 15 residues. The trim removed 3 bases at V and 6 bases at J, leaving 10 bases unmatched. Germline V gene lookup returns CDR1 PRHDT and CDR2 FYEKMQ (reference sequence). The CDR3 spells CASSFGAGAPGEQYF. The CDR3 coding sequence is TGTGCCAGCAGCTTTGGAGCGGGGGCCCCAGGCGAGCAGTACTTC.

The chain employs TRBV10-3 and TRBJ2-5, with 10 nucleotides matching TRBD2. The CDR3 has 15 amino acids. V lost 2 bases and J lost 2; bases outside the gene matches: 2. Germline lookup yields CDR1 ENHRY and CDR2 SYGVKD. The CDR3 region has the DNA TGTGCCATCAGTGAGGTAGCGGGGGGTCAAGAGACCCAGTACTTC. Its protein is CAISEVAGGQETQYF.

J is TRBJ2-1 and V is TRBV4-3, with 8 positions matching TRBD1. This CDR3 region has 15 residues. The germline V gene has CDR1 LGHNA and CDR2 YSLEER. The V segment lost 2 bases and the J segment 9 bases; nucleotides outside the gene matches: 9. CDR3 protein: CASSQFPDRVGEQFF. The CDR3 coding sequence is TGCGCCAGCAGCCAATTTCCGGACAGGGTAGGTGAGCAGTTCTTC.

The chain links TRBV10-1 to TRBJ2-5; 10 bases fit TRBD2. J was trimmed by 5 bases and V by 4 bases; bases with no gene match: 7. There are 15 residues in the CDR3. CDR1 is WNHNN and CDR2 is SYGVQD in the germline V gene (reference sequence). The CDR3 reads CASSAQRGGPETQYF. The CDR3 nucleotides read TGCGCCAGCAGTGCCCAGCGGGGGGGCCCCGAGACCCAGTACTTC.

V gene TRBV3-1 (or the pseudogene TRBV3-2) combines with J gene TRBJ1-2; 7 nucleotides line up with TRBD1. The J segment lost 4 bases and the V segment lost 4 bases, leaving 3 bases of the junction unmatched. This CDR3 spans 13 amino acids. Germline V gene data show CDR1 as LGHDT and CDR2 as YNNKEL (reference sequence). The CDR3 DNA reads TGTGCCAGCAGCCCGACAGGGATCTATGGCTACACCTTC. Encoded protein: CASSPTGIYGYTF.

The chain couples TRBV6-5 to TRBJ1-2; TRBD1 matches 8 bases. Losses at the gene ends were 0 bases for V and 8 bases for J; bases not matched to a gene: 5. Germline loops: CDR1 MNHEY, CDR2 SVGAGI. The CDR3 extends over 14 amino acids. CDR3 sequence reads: CASSYSMAGGGYTF. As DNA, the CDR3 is TGTGCCAGCAGTTACTCGATGGCAGGGGGCGGCTACACCTTC.

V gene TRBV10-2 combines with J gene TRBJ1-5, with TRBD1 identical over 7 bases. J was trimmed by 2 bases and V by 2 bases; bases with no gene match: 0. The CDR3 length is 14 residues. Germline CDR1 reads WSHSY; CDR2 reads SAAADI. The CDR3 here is CASSETGGNQPQHF. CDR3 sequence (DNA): TGCGCCAGCAGTGAGACAGGGGGCAATCAGCCCCAGCATTTT.

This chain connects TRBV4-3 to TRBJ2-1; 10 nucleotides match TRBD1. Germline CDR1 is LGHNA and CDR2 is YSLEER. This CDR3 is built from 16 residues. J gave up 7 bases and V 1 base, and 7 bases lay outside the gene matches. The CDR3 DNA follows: TGCGCCAGCAGCCAAGGGACCGGGACAGGGGCAAATGAGCAGTTCTTC. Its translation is CASSQGTGTGANEQFF.

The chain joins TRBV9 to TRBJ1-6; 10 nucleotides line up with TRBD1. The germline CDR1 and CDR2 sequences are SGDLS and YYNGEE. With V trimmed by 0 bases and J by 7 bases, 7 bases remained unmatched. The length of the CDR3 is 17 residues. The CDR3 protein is CASSVATGTGANSPLHF. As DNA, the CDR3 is TGTGCCAGCAGCGTAGCTACCGGGACAGGGGCAAATTCACCCCTCCACTTT. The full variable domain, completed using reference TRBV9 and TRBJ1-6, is DSGVTQTPKHLITATGQRVTLRCSPRSGDLSVYWYQQSLDQGLQFLIQYYNGEERAKGNILERFSAQQFPDLHSELNLSSLELGDSALYFCASSVATGTGANSPLHFGNGTRLTVT.

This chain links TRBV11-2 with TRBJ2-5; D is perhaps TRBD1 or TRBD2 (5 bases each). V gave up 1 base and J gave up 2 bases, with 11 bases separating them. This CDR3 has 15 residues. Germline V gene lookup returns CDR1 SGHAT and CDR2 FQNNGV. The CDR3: CASSLGPGRQETQYF. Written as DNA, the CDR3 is TGTGCCAGCAGCTTAGGCCCGGGACGTCAAGAGACCCAGTACTTC.

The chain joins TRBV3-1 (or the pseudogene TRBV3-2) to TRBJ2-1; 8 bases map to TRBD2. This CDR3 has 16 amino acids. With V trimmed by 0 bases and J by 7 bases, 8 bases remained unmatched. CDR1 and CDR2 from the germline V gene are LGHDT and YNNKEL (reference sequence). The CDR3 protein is CASSQEIRGGSNEQFF. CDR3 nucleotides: TGTGCCAGCAGCCAAGAAATACGCGGGGGGTCAAATGAGCAGTTCTTC.

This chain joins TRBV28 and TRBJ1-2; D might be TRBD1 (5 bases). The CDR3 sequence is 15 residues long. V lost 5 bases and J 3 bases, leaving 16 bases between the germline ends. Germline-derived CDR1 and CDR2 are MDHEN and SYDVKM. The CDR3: CASSPGGGRYYGYTF. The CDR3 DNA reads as TGTGCCAGCAGTCCGGGGGGAGGGAGGTACTATGGCTACACCTTC.

CDR3 amino acids: CASSPGGLQETQYF. The CDR3 nucleotides read TGTGCCAGCTCACCTGGGGGCCTCCAGGAGACCCAGTACTTC. The genes are TRBV18 and TRBJ2-5, with D maybe TRBD1 (6 bases). The length of the CDR3 is 14 residues. CDR1 and CDR2 (germline): KGHSH, LQKENI. The ends were cut back, 3 bases at V and 5 bases at J, with 13 bases in the middle. The full variable domain, its missing parts supplied by reference TRBV18 and TRBJ2-5, is NAGVMQNPRHLVRRRGQEARLRCSPMKGHSHVYWYRQLPEEGLKFMVYLQKENIIDESGMPKERFSAEFPKEGPSILRIQQVVRGDSAAYFCASSPGGLQETQYFGPGTRLLVL.

CDR3 DNA sequence: TGTGCCAGCAGCGCCAGGGGGGCCCAGTACTTC. Protein: CASSARGAQYF. V usage is TRBV9 and J usage is TRBJ2-5; possibly TRBD1 for D (7 bases). The CDR3 contains 11 residues. V was pared by 3 bases and J by 9 bases, with 9 bases between. From germline, CDR1 is SGDLS and CDR2 YYNGEE. Filled out from reference TRBV9 and TRBJ2-5, the complete variable domain reads DSGVTQTPKHLITATGQRVTLRCSPRSGDLSVYWYQQSLDQGLQFLIQYYNGEERAKGNILERFSAQQFPDLHSELNLSSLELGDSALYFCASSARGAQYFGPGTRLLVL.